Given below is one T cell receptor (beta chain) in context. No cognate antigen has been identified for it. No clone much larger than this one lies a single base away; base qualities are absent. This sample stems from a study of blood T cell repertoires in COVID-19 (dated by TCRdb to 2018 to 2020). Study-wide context: Collaborator samples came from the United States, Italy and Spain and covered acute and convalescent phases of COVID-19. The prospective study material was composed of cDNA or gDNA derived from T cells, B-cell-depleted T cells, or PBMCs. Subjects who had been exposed to COVID-19, were actively infected with it, or had recovered from it provided the deeply sampled blood TCRbeta repertoires that made up the dataset. Samples were obtained from the ongoing ImmuneRACE study (first 160 participants) and from over 1,000 subjects provided by 6 global collaborators. The repertoires were released in a freely available public database intended as a resource for research on the immune response to SARS-CoV-2. Sample metadata almost always included a de-identified subject ID, COVID-19 status, age in years and sex. Where available, HLA class I and class II types were obtained from metadata supplied by the sample provider rather than from assay-based typing.

The germline V gene (reference sequence) specifies GTSNPN as CDR1 and SVGIG as CDR2. Counted from cysteine to phenylalanine, this CDR3 has 15 amino acids. Solely the CDR3 DNA is kept, with 45 bases framed from the first base. V is shortened by 0 bases, J by 3 bases, and the region joining them spans 13 bases. At one collaborating source in Seattle, patients were enrolled during active infection and were followed longitudinally through the course of disease. The collaborating institutions used their own protocols to collect whole blood in K2EDTA tubes. For TCRbeta analysis, collaborators shipped samples as frozen whole blood, isolated PBMCs, or DNA extracted from either of those sample types. Here is what the overall study found, with its caveats: Clinical and demographic metadata were provided uncurated, with the amount varying by source and participant.

The immunoSEQ Assay, a bias-controlled multiplex PCR, was used to amplify TCRbeta CDR3 regions from genomic DNA. The authors processed their data as follows. The number of nucleated cells in each sample was estimated by amplification of reference gene primers within the assay. To quantify the absolute abundance of each unique TCRbeta CDR3 rearrangement, sequence reads were collapsed and filtered. For each sample, productive Simpson clonality was calculated as the square root of Simpson's diversity index over productive rearrangements. Entries here come from immuneACCESS through TCRdb and include only in-frame sequences with V and J called. Some clones fail to appear in such tables; in the studies checked, an unresolved V gene covers under half of the shortfall, and the cause of the remainder is unknown. The V and J calls and the clone size are those of that table, but D and trimming were determined from the DNA. The sample contains 200,000 to 300,000 clones, about 83% of them found a single time. Over 5.5% of the sample comes from the top ten.

The sequence derives from a woman aged 80 or older with COVID-19, enrolled during active disease. Sequenced input: peripheral blood. The V gene is TRBV30 and the J gene is TRBJ2-3; the D gene is perhaps TRBD1, from 7 matching bases. The CDR3 here reads CAWSVPTGRTDTQYF. The nucleotide sequence reads TGTGCCTGGAGTGTACCGACAGGGAGGACAGATACGCAGTATTTT.